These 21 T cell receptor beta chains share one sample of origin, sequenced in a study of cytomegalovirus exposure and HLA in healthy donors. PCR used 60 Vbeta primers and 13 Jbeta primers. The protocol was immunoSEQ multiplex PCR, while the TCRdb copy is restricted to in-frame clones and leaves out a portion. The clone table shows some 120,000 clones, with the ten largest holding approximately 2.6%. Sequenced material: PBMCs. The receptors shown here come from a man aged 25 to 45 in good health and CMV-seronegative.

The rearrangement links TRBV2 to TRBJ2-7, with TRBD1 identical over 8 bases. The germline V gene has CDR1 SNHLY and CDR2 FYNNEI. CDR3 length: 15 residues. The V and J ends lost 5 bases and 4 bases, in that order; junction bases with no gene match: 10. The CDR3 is CASSYLDRAEYEQYF. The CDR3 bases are TGTGCCAGCAGTTATCTGGACAGGGCGGAATACGAGCAGTACTTC.

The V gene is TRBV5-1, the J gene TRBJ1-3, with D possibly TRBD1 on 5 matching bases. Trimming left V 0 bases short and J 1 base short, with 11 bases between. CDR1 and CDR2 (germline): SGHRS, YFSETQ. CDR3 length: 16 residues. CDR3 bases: TGCGCCAGCAGCTTGGCCGGGGGGTATTCTGGAAACACCATATATTTT. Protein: CASSLAGGYSGNTIYF.

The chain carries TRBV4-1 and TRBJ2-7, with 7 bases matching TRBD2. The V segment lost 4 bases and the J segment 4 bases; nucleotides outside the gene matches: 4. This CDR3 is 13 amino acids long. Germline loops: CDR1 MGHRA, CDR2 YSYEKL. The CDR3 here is CASSPDGRYEQYF. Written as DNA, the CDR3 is TGCGCCAGCAGCCCGGACGGGAGGTACGAGCAGTACTTC.

CDR3 in amino acids: CASSPQGYNQPQHF. The CDR3 bases are TGTGCCAGCAGCCCGCAGGGGTACAATCAGCCCCAGCATTTT. The rearrangement uses TRBV9 and TRBJ1-5; possible D gene TRBD1, 6 bases. Germline V gives CDR1 SGDLS, CDR2 YYNGEE. The CDR3 is made up of 14 amino acids. V was pared by 4 bases and J by 3 bases, with 11 bases between.

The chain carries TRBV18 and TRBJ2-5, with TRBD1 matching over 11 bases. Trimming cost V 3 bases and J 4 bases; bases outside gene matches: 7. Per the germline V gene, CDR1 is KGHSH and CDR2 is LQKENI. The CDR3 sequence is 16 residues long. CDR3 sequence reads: CASSPGRTGGTETQYF. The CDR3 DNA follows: TGTGCCAGCTCACCGGGGAGGACAGGGGGCACAGAGACCCAGTACTTC.

CDR3 in DNA: TGTGCCAGCAGTAGCGGGGGACAGGGGTATGGCTACACCTTC. Translating gives CASSSGGQGYGYTF. The J gene is TRBJ1-2, the V gene TRBV27; 10 positions match TRBD1. CDR1 is MNHEY, CDR2 SMNVEV, per germline (reference sequence). This CDR3 comprises 14 residues. V was clipped by 5 bases and J by 5 bases; unmatched bases: 5.

Here the CDR3 reads CASGMGRSTDTQYF. For the CDR3, the DNA is TGTGCCAGCGGGATGGGGCGGAGTACAGATACGCAGTATTTT. The rearrangement links TRBV11-1 to TRBJ2-3; possible D gene TRBD1, 5 bases. CDR3 length: 14 residues. Trimming shortened V by 8 bases and J by 3 bases, and 15 bases separated the two germline ends. CDR1 and CDR2 from the germline V gene are SGHAT and FQDESV (reference sequence).

DNA for the CDR3: TGTGCCAGCAGCTTAGATGCGGGAGGGCCGGGGGAGCAGTACTTC. It yields the protein CASSLDAGGPGEQYF. The chain recombines TRBV11-2 with TRBJ2-7; 9 bases match TRBD2. The V gene end was trimmed by 0 bases and the J gene end by 7 bases; junction bases not matched to a gene: 7. The CDR3 extends over 15 amino acids. CDR1 and CDR2 from the germline V gene are SGHAT and FQNNGV.

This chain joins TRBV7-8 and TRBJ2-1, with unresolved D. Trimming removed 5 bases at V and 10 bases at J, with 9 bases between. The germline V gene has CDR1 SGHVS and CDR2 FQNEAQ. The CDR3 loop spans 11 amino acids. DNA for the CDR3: TGTGCCAGCAGCCGAGATCGGGAGCAGTTCTTC. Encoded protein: CASSRDREQFF.

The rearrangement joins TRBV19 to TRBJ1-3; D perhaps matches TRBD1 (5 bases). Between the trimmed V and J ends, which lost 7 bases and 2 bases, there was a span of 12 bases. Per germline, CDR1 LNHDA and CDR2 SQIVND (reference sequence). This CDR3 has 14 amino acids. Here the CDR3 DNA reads TGTGCCAGTACCATAGGGGATCCTGGAAACACCATATATTTT. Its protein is CASTIGDPGNTIYF. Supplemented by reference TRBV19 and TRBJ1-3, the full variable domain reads DGGITQSPKYLFRKEGQNVTLSCEQNLNHDAMYWYRQDPGQGLRLIYYSQIVNDFQKGDIAEGYSVSREKKESFPLTVTSAQKNPTAFYLCASTIGDPGNTIYFGEGSWLTVV.

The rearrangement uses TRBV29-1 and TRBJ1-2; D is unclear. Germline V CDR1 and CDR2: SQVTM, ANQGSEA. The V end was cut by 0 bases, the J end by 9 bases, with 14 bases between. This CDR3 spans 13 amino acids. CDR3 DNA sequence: TGCAGCGTTGAAGAGGAGGGCCGAGGGAGCTACACCTTC. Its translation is CSVEEEGRGSYTF.

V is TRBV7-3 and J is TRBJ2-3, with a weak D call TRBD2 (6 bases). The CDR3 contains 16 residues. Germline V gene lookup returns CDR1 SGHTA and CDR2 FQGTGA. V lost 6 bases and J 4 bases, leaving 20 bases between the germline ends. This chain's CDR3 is CASSWGLAPGADTQYF. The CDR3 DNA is TGTGCCAGCAGTTGGGGTCTAGCGCCTGGGGCAGATACGCAGTATTTT.

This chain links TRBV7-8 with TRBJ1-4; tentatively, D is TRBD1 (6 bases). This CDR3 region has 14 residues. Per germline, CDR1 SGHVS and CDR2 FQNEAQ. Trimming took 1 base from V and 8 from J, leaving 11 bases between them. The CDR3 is CASSLVRTDEKLFF. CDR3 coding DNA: TGTGCCAGCAGCTTAGTTCGGACAGACGAAAAACTGTTTTTT.

The CDR3 protein is CASGRGYEQYF. The CDR3 DNA sequence: TGTGCCAGCGGCAGGGGTTACGAGCAGTACTTC. This chain joins TRBV18 and TRBJ2-7; D possibly corresponds to TRBD1 (6 bases). Germline CDR1 KGHSH, CDR2 LQKENI. Trimming shortened V by 8 bases and J by 4 bases, and 9 bases separated the two germline ends. The CDR3 sequence is 11 residues long.

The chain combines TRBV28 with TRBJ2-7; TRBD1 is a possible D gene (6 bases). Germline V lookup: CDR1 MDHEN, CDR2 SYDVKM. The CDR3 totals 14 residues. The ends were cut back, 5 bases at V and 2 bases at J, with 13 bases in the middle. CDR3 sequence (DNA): TGTGCCAGCAGTCACAGGGTCTCGGCCTACGAGCAGTACTTC. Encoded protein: CASSHRVSAYEQYF.

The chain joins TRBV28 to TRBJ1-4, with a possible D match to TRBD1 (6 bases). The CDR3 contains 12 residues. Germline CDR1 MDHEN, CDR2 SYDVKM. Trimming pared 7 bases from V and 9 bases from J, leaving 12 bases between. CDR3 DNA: TGTGCCAGCACGTCAGGGGCGAAAAAACTGTTTTTT. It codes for CASTSGAKKLFF.

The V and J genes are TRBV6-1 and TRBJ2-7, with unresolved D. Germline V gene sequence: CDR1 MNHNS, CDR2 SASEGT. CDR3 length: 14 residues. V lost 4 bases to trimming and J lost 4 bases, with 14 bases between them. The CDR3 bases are TGTGCCAGCAGTGGGCAGAACCCGACTTACGAGCAGTACTTC. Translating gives CASSGQNPTYEQYF.

CDR3 sequence: CASSEGETGELFF. The CDR3 region has the DNA TGTGCCAGCAGTGAAGGAGAGACCGGGGAGCTGTTTTTT. V usage is TRBV6-1 and J usage is TRBJ2-2; D gene unclear. Trimming removed 1 base at V and 5 bases at J, with 5 bases between. This CDR3 is built from 13 residues. The germline CDR1 and CDR2 sequences are MNHNS and SASEGT.

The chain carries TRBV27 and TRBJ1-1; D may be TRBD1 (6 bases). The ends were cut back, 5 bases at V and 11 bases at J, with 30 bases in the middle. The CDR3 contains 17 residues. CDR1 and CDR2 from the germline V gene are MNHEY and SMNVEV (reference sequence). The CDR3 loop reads CASSPLLRDKPGPGAFF. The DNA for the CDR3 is TGTGCCAGCAGTCCTCTCCTAAGGGACAAGCCTGGCCCTGGGGCTTTCTTT.

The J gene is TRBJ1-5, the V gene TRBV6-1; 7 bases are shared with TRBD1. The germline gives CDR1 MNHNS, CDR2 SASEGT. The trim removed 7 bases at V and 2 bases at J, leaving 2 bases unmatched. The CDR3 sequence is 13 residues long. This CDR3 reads CASNQGGNQPQHF. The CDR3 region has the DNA TGTGCCAGCAACCAGGGGGGCAATCAGCCCCAGCATTTT.

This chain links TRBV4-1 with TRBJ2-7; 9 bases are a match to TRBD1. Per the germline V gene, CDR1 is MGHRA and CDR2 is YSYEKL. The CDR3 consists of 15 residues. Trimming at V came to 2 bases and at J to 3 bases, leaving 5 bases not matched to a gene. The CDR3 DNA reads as TGCGCCAGCAGCCAACGAGACAGGGGGATCTACGAGCAGTACTTC. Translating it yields CASSQRDRGIYEQYF.